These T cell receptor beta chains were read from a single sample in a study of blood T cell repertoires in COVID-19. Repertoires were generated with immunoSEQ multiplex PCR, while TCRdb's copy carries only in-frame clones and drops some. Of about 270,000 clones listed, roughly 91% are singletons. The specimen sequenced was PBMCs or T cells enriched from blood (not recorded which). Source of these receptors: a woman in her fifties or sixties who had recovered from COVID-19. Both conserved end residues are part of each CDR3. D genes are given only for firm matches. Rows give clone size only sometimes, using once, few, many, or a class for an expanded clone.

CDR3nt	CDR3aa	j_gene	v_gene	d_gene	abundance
TGTGCCAGCAGCTTAGGGGAGAAAAGGAGGGAGCAGTACTTC	CASSLGEKRREQYF	TRBJ2-7	TRBV7-9	-	-
TGTGCCAGCAGCCAAGACGACAGGAATTCACCCCTCCACTTT	CASSQDDRNSPLHF	TRBJ1-6	TRBV4-2	-	-
TGTGCCAGCAGCTCCATAGAAACTAATGAAAAACTGTTTTTT	CASSSIETNEKLFF	TRBJ1-4	TRBV7-9	-	-
TGCGCCAGCAGCTTCGGGACAGGGAGGGACACCATATATTTT	CASSFGTGRDTIYF	TRBJ1-3	TRBV5-1	TRBD1	-
TGTGCCACAAAAACGACAGGCCACACCGGGGAGCTGTTTTTT	CATKTTGHTGELFF	TRBJ2-2	TRBV6-5	-	-
TGTGCCAGCAGTTTTGTAGGGGGTGTGAATTCACCCCTCCACTTT	CASSFVGGVNSPLHF	TRBJ1-6	TRBV27	-	-
TGCGCCAGCAGCTGGATGACTAGTGGGGGAGAGACCCAGTACTTC	CASSWMTSGGETQYF	TRBJ2-5	TRBV5-1	-	-
TGTGCCAGCAGTTTGGGGGGGAATCGGCAGCCCCAGCATTTT	CASSLGGNRQPQHF	TRBJ1-5	TRBV28	-	-
TGTGCCAGCTCAGGTTCCCCCTTGGAAAAACTGTTTTTT	CASSGSPLEKLFF	TRBJ1-4	TRBV6-4	-	-
TGTGCCAGCAGCATGCTGGGGCCGGTAGGAGACATTCAGTACTTC	CASSMLGPVGDIQYF	TRBJ2-4	TRBV6-5	-	-
TGTGCCAGCAATCGCGCCCATCAGCCCCAGCATTTT	CASNRAHQPQHF	TRBJ1-5	TRBV28	-	-
TGCGCCAGCAGCTCCGCAGGGGGTGGGCAAGAGACCCAGTACTTC	CASSSAGGGQETQYF	TRBJ2-5	TRBV5-1	TRBD1	-
TGTGCCAGCAGTCCAGACTATAGTGAGCAGTTCTTC	CASSPDYSEQFF	TRBJ2-1	TRBV7-2	-	-
TGTGCCAGCAGCCCCGGGGTCAACCGAAAAGCTTTCTTT	CASSPGVNRKAFF	TRBJ1-1	TRBV7-3	-	once
TGTGCCACCGGCAGGGATAGCAATCAGCCCCAGCATTTT	CATGRDSNQPQHF	TRBJ1-5	TRBV24-1	-	-
TGTGCCAGCAGCCGACGGAGCCCAAGATCCTCCTACAATGAGCAGTTCTTC	CASSRRSPRSSYNEQFF	TRBJ2-1	TRBV27	-	-
TGTGCCAGCAGCGAGTCCTACACCTTC	CASSESYTF	TRBJ1-2	TRBV11-1	-	few
TGTGCCAGCAGCCCCACAACAGATACGCAGTATTTT	CASSPTTDTQYF	TRBJ2-3	TRBV7-3	-	-
TGTGCCAGCAGCTTCCGAGGACTCTCTGGGGCCAACGTCCTGACTTTC	CASSFRGLSGANVLTF	TRBJ2-6	TRBV7-2	-	-
TGCGCCAGCAGCAGACAGCCTACCACCTACAATGAGCAGTTCTTC	CASSRQPTTYNEQFF	TRBJ2-1	TRBV5-1	-	-
TGTGCCAGCAGCCCCGGGACAGTTAAAGAGACCCAGTACTTC	CASSPGTVKETQYF	TRBJ2-5	TRBV3-1/TRBV3-2	TRBD1	-
TGTGCCAGCAGCGTGGGGACCCCTGGGCGGGGGGTCTCCTACGAGCAGTACTTC	CASSVGTPGRGVSYEQYF	TRBJ2-7	TRBV9	TRBD2	-
TGTGCCAGCAGCTTGGGTAGCGGAAAGACCCAGTACTTC	CASSLGSGKTQYF	TRBJ2-5	TRBV7-8	-	-
TGTGCCAGCAGCCCTCCTTTAAAAGAGACCCAGTACTTC	CASSPPLKETQYF	TRBJ2-5	TRBV3-1/TRBV3-2	-	-
TGTGCCAGCAGTTTAAGATCTAGCGGGACGGTCTACAATGAGCAGTTCTTC	CASSLRSSGTVYNEQFF	TRBJ2-1	TRBV28	TRBD2	-
TGCGCCAGCAGCTTTGAGAGCCGGACAGGGGAGGCTGAGCAGTTCTTC	CASSFESRTGEAEQFF	TRBJ2-1	TRBV5-1	TRBD1	-
TGTGCCACCAGCCCCCGGGACAGAGCGACTGAAAAACTGTTTTTT	CATSPRDRATEKLFF	TRBJ1-4	TRBV15	TRBD1	-
TGCGCCAGCAGCCAAGGGGACAGGGCTGTGAACACTGAAGCTTTCTTT	CASSQGDRAVNTEAFF	TRBJ1-1	TRBV4-1	TRBD1	-
TGTGCCAGCAGCGCCGGACAGAGACCATATGGCTACACCTTC	CASSAGQRPYGYTF	TRBJ1-2	TRBV9	-	-
TGTGCCAGCAGTGAATATCAGATTGGGCGGGACCTAAAACTGTTTTTT	CASSEYQIGRDLKLFF	TRBJ1-4	TRBV25-1	-	-
TGTGCCAGCACCGACGGACAAAGGGTGTACGAGCAGTACTTC	CASTDGQRVYEQYF	TRBJ2-7	TRBV28	-	-
TGTGCCAGCAGCCCGGGACTAGTCAACGAGCAGTACTTC	CASSPGLVNEQYF	TRBJ2-7	TRBV7-3	TRBD2	-
TGTGCCAGTAGTGTGACAGGGATGAACACTGAAGCTTTCTTT	CASSVTGMNTEAFF	TRBJ1-1	TRBV19	TRBD1	-
TGTGCCAGCAGCGGCCATGAAAAACTGTTTTTT	CASSGHEKLFF	TRBJ1-4	TRBV11-2	-	-
TGTGCCAGCAGACCTATGGGACAGGGATGGGAAAAACTGTTTTTT	CASRPMGQGWEKLFF	TRBJ1-4	TRBV7-2	TRBD1	-
TGTGCCACTCGGACAGTAGCTAACTATGGCTACACCTTC	CATRTVANYGYTF	TRBJ1-2	TRBV6-5	-	-
TGTGCCAGCAGGTTGGAGGGTGGCACAGATACGCAGTATTTT	CASRLEGGTDTQYF	TRBJ2-3	TRBV7-3	-	-
TGTGCCACCAGCAGGCCCTCAGATAACACTGAAGCTTTCTTT	CATSRPSDNTEAFF	TRBJ1-1	TRBV15	-	once
TGCGCCAGCAGCTTCCAGGGTGCGGCTAACTATGGCTACACCTTC	CASSFQGAANYGYTF	TRBJ1-2	TRBV5-1	-	-
TGTGCCAGCAGTTTGACTAGCGGGGACAATGAGCAGTTCTTC	CASSLTSGDNEQFF	TRBJ2-1	TRBV2	TRBD2	-
TGTGCCAGCAGCTACCGGGGTGAGGCTTTCTTT	CASSYRGEAFF	TRBJ1-1	TRBV5-4	-	-
TGCGCCAGCAGTGAGTTCCATTCCTACGAGCAGTACTTC	CASSEFHSYEQYF	TRBJ2-7	TRBV10-2	-	once